Listed below are T cell receptor beta chains from one sample, sequenced in a study of shared clonotypes between healthy human individuals. The method was immunoSEQ multiplex PCR; TCRdb's version includes in-frame clones alone and lacks a portion of them. The sample lists around 700,000 clones; about two thirds were seen once. The specimen was memory CD4+ T cells sorted from blood. The origin of the receptors is a woman aged 25 to 39 in good health. CDR3s include the opening cysteine and the closing phenylalanine or tryptophan. D genes are given only for firm matches. Size is stated for part of the rows, as once, few or many counts, or as a class when the clone is expanded.

D gene: -
clone size: -
V gene: TRBV6-5
J gene: TRBJ2-3
CDR3 protein: CATQWTDTQYF
CDR3 DNA: TGTGCCACCCAATGGACAGATACGCAGTATTTT

D gene: TRBD2
clone size: -
V gene: TRBV11-2
J gene: TRBJ2-7
CDR3 protein: CASSPTSGGFYEQYF
CDR3 DNA: TGTGCCAGCAGTCCTACTAGCGGGGGCTTTTACGAGCAGTACTTC

D gene: -
clone size: -
V gene: TRBV10-1
J gene: TRBJ1-5
CDR3 protein: CASFSEYSNQPQHF
CDR3 DNA: TGCGCCAGTTTCAGTGAATATAGCAATCAGCCCCAGCATTTT

D gene: -
clone size: -
V gene: TRBV5-1
J gene: TRBJ1-1
CDR3 protein: CASSLESNLPNTEAFF
CDR3 DNA: TGCGCCAGCAGCTTGGAATCCAATTTACCGAACACTGAAGCTTTCTTT

D gene: -
clone size: -
V gene: TRBV4-2
J gene: TRBJ1-1
CDR3 protein: CASSYIPRTQATEAFF
CDR3 DNA: TGTGCCAGCAGCTATATCCCTCGGACCCAGGCCACTGAAGCTTTCTTT

D gene: -
clone size: -
V gene: TRBV19
J gene: TRBJ2-7
CDR3 protein: CASSLDRLGYEQYF
CDR3 DNA: TGTGCCAGTAGCCTTGACAGGTTAGGTTACGAGCAGTACTTC

D gene: TRBD2
clone size: few
V gene: TRBV7-2
J gene: TRBJ2-5
CDR3 protein: CASSRTSGRETQYF
CDR3 DNA: TGTGCCAGCAGCAGGACTAGCGGGAGGGAGACCCAGTACTTC

D gene: TRBD2
clone size: many
V gene: TRBV14
J gene: TRBJ2-7
CDR3 protein: CASSQDASGRLTSYEQYF
CDR3 DNA: TGTGCCAGCAGCCAAGATGCTAGCGGGAGGCTAACCTCCTACGAGCAGTACTTC

D gene: -
clone size: -
V gene: TRBV4-1
J gene: TRBJ2-6
CDR3 protein: CASSPTPDASGANVLTF
CDR3 DNA: TGCGCCAGCAGCCCAACCCCCGATGCCTCTGGGGCCAACGTCCTGACTTTC

D gene: TRBD1
clone size: -
V gene: TRBV27
J gene: TRBJ2-7
CDR3 protein: CASSLRQGWVEQYF
CDR3 DNA: TGTGCCAGCAGTTTGAGACAGGGGTGGGTCGAGCAGTACTTC

D gene: TRBD1
clone size: -
V gene: TRBV11-2
J gene: TRBJ2-2
CDR3 protein: CASSLATGVGELFF
CDR3 DNA: TGTGCCAGCAGCTTGGCGACAGGGGTTGGGGAGCTGTTTTTT

D gene: TRBD2
clone size: -
V gene: TRBV7-1
J gene: TRBJ2-1
CDR3 protein: CASSSPSGNLYGEQFF
CDR3 DNA: TGTGCCAGCAGCTCCCCTAGCGGGAACCTCTACGGTGAGCAGTTCTTC

D gene: -
clone size: -
V gene: TRBV19
J gene: TRBJ2-7
CDR3 protein: CASSIDPPGSDSYEQYF
CDR3 DNA: TGTGCCAGTAGTATCGACCCGCCAGGGTCCGACTCCTACGAGCAGTACTTC

D gene: -
clone size: -
V gene: TRBV27
J gene: TRBJ1-4
CDR3 protein: CASSLGWADKKLFF
CDR3 DNA: TGTGCCAGCAGTTTGGGTTGGGCGGATAAAAAACTGTTTTTT

D gene: -
clone size: -
V gene: TRBV19
J gene: TRBJ1-5
CDR3 protein: CASRPNGQYNQPQHF
CDR3 DNA: TGTGCCAGTAGACCAAACGGACAGTACAATCAGCCCCAGCATTTT

D gene: -
clone size: -
V gene: TRBV9
J gene: TRBJ2-2
CDR3 protein: CASSVDRTGELFF
CDR3 DNA: TGTGCCAGCAGCGTAGACAGGACCGGGGAGCTGTTTTTT

D gene: -
clone size: -
V gene: TRBV6-1
J gene: TRBJ2-2
CDR3 protein: CASSVGDNTGELFF
CDR3 DNA: TGTGCCAGCAGTGTCGGGGACAACACCGGGGAGCTGTTTTTT

D gene: TRBD1
clone size: few
V gene: TRBV14
J gene: TRBJ1-4
CDR3 protein: CASSQDRVREKLFF
CDR3 DNA: TGTGCCAGCAGCCAGGACAGGGTACGAGAAAAACTGTTTTTT

D gene: -
clone size: -
V gene: TRBV4-1
J gene: TRBJ2-1
CDR3 protein: CASSHPTYNEQFF
CDR3 DNA: TGCGCCAGCAGCCACCCTACTTACAATGAGCAGTTCTTC

D gene: TRBD1
clone size: few
V gene: TRBV7-2
J gene: TRBJ2-7
CDR3 protein: CASRSGGSSYEQYF
CDR3 DNA: TGTGCCAGCAGATCAGGGGGCAGCTCCTACGAGCAGTACTTC

D gene: -
clone size: -
V gene: TRBV27
J gene: TRBJ2-7
CDR3 protein: CASSPGPFSYEQYF
CDR3 DNA: TGTGCCAGCAGCCCCGGGCCTTTCTCCTACGAGCAGTACTTC

D gene: -
clone size: -
V gene: TRBV5-4
J gene: TRBJ1-2
CDR3 protein: CASSLGGQYGYTF
CDR3 DNA: TGTGCCAGCAGCTTGGGAGGACAGTATGGCTACACCTTC

D gene: -
clone size: many
V gene: TRBV5-6
J gene: TRBJ2-3
CDR3 protein: CASSPLGDTDTQYF
CDR3 DNA: TGTGCCAGCAGCCCCTTAGGGGACACAGATACGCAGTATTTT

D gene: -
clone size: -
V gene: TRBV7-9
J gene: TRBJ2-7
CDR3 protein: CASSLSSGNIYEQYF
CDR3 DNA: TGTGCCAGCAGCTTAAGTTCCGGGAATATCTACGAGCAGTACTTC

D gene: TRBD1
clone size: few
V gene: TRBV7-8
J gene: TRBJ2-7
CDR3 protein: CASSLATGSHEQYF
CDR3 DNA: TGTGCCAGCAGCTTAGCGACAGGGAGCCACGAGCAGTACTTC

D gene: -
clone size: many
V gene: TRBV5-1
J gene: TRBJ1-2
CDR3 protein: CASSLKTGRGYTF
CDR3 DNA: TGCGCCAGCAGCTTGAAGACAGGACGGGGCTACACCTTC

D gene: TRBD1
clone size: -
V gene: TRBV7-9
J gene: TRBJ1-2
CDR3 protein: CASTRSGTGSYGYTF
CDR3 DNA: TGTGCCAGCACCCGATCCGGGACAGGGAGTTATGGCTACACCTTC